Each of the 16 T cell receptor beta chains below was sequenced from the same sample in a study of blood T cell repertoires in COVID-19. Produced via immunoSEQ multiplex PCR; TCRdb's table is partial and in-frame only. The repertoire consists of about 37,000 clones, with 88% occurring once and the leading ten covering about 9.8%. The sample consisted of peripheral blood. These TCRs come from a human donor in a cohort sampled during active COVID-19.

This chain links TRBV18 with TRBJ1-1; TRBD1 agrees at 8 bases. Germline-derived CDR1 and CDR2 are KGHSH and LQKENI. With 3 bases clipped from V and 0 bases from J, the junction kept 6 bases outside the gene matches. The CDR3 totals 16 residues. The CDR3 spells CASSPIQGVVNTEAFF. In DNA form, the CDR3 reads TGTGCCAGCTCACCCATACAGGGGGTAGTGAACACTGAAGCTTTCTTT.

The chain is built from TRBV25-1 and TRBJ1-3; 8 bases line up with TRBD1. This CDR3 comprises 16 residues. Germline V lookup: CDR1 MGHDK, CDR2 SYGVNS. The V segment lost 3 bases and the J segment 0 bases; nucleotides outside the gene matches: 4. CDR3 protein: CASSDPDRASGNTIYF. The CDR3 bases are TGTGCCAGCAGTGACCCGGACAGGGCCTCTGGAAACACCATATATTTT.

This chain links TRBV3-1 (or the pseudogene TRBV3-2) with TRBJ2-1, with TRBD2 matching over 13 bases. The CDR3 length is 16 residues. Trimming cost V 2 bases and J 7 bases; bases outside gene matches: 5. Germline V lookup: CDR1 LGHDT, CDR2 YNNKEL (reference sequence). The chain's CDR3 is CASSQTSGGAYNEQFF. Written as DNA, the CDR3 is TGTGCCAGCAGCCAAACTAGCGGGGGGGCGTATAATGAGCAGTTCTTC.

This chain links TRBV9 with TRBJ1-6; TRBD1 might be the D (6 bases). V lost 4 bases and J lost 4, with 12 bases in between. CDR1 is SGDLS and CDR2 is YYNGEE in the germline V gene. The length of the CDR3 is 15 residues. The CDR3 coding sequence is TGTGCCAGCAGCCTCCGGACAGATTATAATTCACCCCTCCACTTT. It yields the protein CASSLRTDYNSPLHF.

The chain employs TRBV24-1 and TRBJ2-3; tentatively, D is TRBD2 (6 bases). Trimming removed 7 bases from V and 0 bases from J, with 13 bases in between. Germline V gives CDR1 KGHDR, CDR2 SFDVKD. This CDR3 spans 15 amino acids. The CDR3 nucleotides read TGTGCCACCAGAGCCGGGAGAACTAGCACAGATACGCAGTATTTT. Its translation: CATRAGRTSTDTQYF.

This chain links TRBV5-1 with TRBJ2-2; TRBD1 is a possible D gene (6 bases). Germline lookup yields CDR1 SGHRS and CDR2 YFSETQ. This CDR3 has 16 residues. With 0 bases removed from V and 6 bases from J, the gap between germline ends came to 15 bases. CDR3 in amino acids: CASSLGPVTGPGELFF. In DNA form, the CDR3 reads TGCGCCAGCAGCTTGGGCCCGGTCACAGGGCCCGGGGAGCTGTTTTTT.

The V and J genes are TRBV15 and TRBJ2-5; 9 bases agree with TRBD2. Germline trimming cut 0 bases from V and 5 bases from J; bases unmatched to any gene: 4. The CDR3 runs to 15 residues. Germline loops: CDR1 LNHNV, CDR2 YYDKDF (reference sequence). The CDR3 spells CATSRDPSGAETQYF. As DNA, the CDR3 is TGTGCCACCAGCAGAGATCCTAGCGGGGCGGAGACCCAGTACTTC.

The chain uses TRBV29-1 and TRBJ2-7, with 8 bases lining up with TRBD1. This CDR3 spans 14 amino acids. V lost 6 bases, J lost 2 bases, and 9 bases stayed unmatched. The germline V gene encodes CDR1 SQVTM and CDR2 ANQGSEA. The CDR3 coding sequence is TGCAGCGTCATAGGGGGGACAGGACCCTACGAGCAGTACTTC. Translation: CSVIGGTGPYEQYF.

V usage is TRBV6-5 and J usage is TRBJ1-2; D gene ambiguous. The germline V and J ends were trimmed by 10 bases and 1 base, with 7 bases remaining between them. From germline, CDR1 is MNHEY and CDR2 SVGAGI. The CDR3 contains 11 residues. In DNA form, the CDR3 reads TGTGCCATCGACTTTAACTATGGCTACACCTTC. Its protein product is CAIDFNYGYTF.

The chain has TRBV6-5 and TRBJ1-1, with TRBD1 matching 8 bases. The CDR3 length is 14 residues. Germline CDR1 MNHEY, CDR2 SVGAGI. V was clipped by 6 bases and J by 1 base; unmatched bases: 4. The CDR3 nucleotides read TGTGCCAGCAGCCGACAGGGGCCGAACACTGAAGCTTTCTTT. It specifies CASSRQGPNTEAFF.

The chain recombines TRBV7-9 with TRBJ2-5; weak D call: TRBD2 (5 bases). The CDR3 contains 16 residues. Germline CDR1 reads SEHNR; CDR2 reads FQNEAQ (reference sequence). V lost 2 bases and J 2 bases, leaving 15 bases between the germline ends. CDR3 amino acids: CASSLFGVRLQETQYF. The CDR3, as DNA: TGTGCCAGCAGCTTATTCGGTGTCAGACTACAAGAGACCCAGTACTTC.

This chain joins TRBV19 and TRBJ1-1; no definite D call. Germline-derived CDR1 and CDR2 are LNHDA and SQIVND (reference sequence). CDR3 length equals 15 residues. Trimming pared 3 bases from V and 1 base from J, leaving 12 bases between. CDR3 sequence reads: CASSIAGSSNTEAFF. The CDR3 bases are TGTGCCAGTAGTATTGCAGGATCCTCGAACACTGAAGCTTTCTTT. The full variable domain, rest sourced from reference TRBV19 and TRBJ1-1, is DGGITQSPKYLFRKEGQNVTLSCEQNLNHDAMYWYRQDPGQGLRLIYYSQIVNDFQKGDIAEGYSVSREKKESFPLTVTSAQKNPTAFYLCASSIAGSSNTEAFFGQGTRLTVV.

The rearrangement links TRBV5-4 to TRBJ2-7; the D is unclear. The germline CDR1 and CDR2 sequences are SGHNT and YYREEE (reference sequence). With 0 bases removed from V and 6 bases from J, the gap between germline ends came to 16 bases. This CDR3 contains 15 residues. CDR3 region: CASSLGSLSSVEQYF. CDR3 DNA sequence: TGTGCCAGCAGCTTGGGCAGTCTCTCCTCCGTCGAGCAGTACTTC.

The genes are TRBV12-3 or TRBV12-4 and TRBJ1-2; a possible D gene is TRBD1 (5 bases). The CDR3 spans 12 residues. The V and J ends lost 3 bases and 7 bases respectively, with 9 bases between them. DNA for the CDR3: TGTGCCAGCAGTTTCGGGGGGTTTGGCTACACCTTC. Translating it yields CASSFGGFGYTF.

The chain uses TRBV7-9 and TRBJ2-1; 11 bases are shared with TRBD2. The CDR3 has 15 residues. The germline V gene encodes CDR1 SEHNR and CDR2 FQNEAQ (reference sequence). Trimming cost V 6 bases and J 5 bases; bases outside gene matches: 6. The CDR3, as DNA: TGTGCCAGCAGGGTTAGCGGGGGGGCAAACAATGAGCAGTTCTTC. It is translated as CASRVSGGANNEQFF.

About this clone: At one end the junction does not follow the germline gene, possibly because of a read error. The genes are TRBV5-1 and TRBJ2-7; TRBD2 is a possible D gene (5 bases). This CDR3 region has 14 residues. The germline gives CDR1 SGHRS, CDR2 YFSETQ. CDR3 sequence reads: CASSSNPAASAESF. CDR3 coding DNA: TGCGCCAGCAGCTCCAATCCGGCCGCCTCAGCGGAGTCCTTC.